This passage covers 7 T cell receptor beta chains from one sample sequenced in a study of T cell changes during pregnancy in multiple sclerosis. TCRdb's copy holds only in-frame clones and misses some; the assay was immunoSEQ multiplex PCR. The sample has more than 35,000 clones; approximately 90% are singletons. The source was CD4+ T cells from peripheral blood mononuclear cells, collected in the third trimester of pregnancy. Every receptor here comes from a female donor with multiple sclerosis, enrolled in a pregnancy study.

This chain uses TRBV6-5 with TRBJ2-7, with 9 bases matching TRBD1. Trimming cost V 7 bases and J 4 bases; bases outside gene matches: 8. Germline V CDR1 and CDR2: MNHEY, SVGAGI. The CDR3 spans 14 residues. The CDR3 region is CASTSGQGRYEQYF. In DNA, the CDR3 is TGTGCCAGCACATCGGGACAGGGAAGATACGAGCAGTACTTC.

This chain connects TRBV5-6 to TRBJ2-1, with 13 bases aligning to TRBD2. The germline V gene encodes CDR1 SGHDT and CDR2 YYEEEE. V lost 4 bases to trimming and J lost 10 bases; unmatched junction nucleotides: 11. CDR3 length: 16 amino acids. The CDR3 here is CASSPTSGRAYGEQFF. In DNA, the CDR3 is TGTGCCAGCAGCCCTACTAGCGGGAGGGCCTACGGCGAGCAGTTCTTC.

This chain's CDR3 is CASSPTGLETQYF. The CDR3 DNA is TGCGCCAGCAGCCCCACAGGGTTGGAGACCCAGTACTTC. The chain joins TRBV4-1 to TRBJ2-5; maybe TRBD1 (6 bases). Germline V gene data show CDR1 as MGHRA and CDR2 as YSYEKL. The CDR3 runs to 13 residues. Trimming took off 4 bases at V and 5 bases at J, with 11 bases between the two ends.

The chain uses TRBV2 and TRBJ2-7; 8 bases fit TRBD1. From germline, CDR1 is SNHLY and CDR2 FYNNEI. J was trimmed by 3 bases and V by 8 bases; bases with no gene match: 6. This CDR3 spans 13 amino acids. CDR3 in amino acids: CASSGQGYYEQYF. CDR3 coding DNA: TGTGCCAGCTCCGGACAGGGATACTACGAGCAGTACTTC.

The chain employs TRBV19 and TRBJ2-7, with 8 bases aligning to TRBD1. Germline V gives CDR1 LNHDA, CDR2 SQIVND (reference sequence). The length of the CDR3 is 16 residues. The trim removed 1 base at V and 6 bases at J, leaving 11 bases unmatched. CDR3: CASSIVSWTGHVEQYF. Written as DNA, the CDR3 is TGTGCCAGTAGTATAGTCTCATGGACAGGGCACGTCGAGCAGTACTTC.

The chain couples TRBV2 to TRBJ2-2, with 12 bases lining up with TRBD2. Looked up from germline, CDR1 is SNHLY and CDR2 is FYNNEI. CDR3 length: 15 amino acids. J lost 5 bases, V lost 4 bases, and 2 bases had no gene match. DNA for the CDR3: TGTGCCAGCAGTGTGACTAGCGGGAGAACCGGGGAGCTGTTTTTT. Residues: CASSVTSGRTGELFF.

The CDR3 reads CASSSFGELFF. For the CDR3, the DNA is TGTGCCAGCAGTTCATTCGGGGAGCTGTTTTTT. The gene calls are TRBV28 and TRBJ2-2, with D unresolved. Looked up from germline, CDR1 is MDHEN and CDR2 is SYDVKM. Deletions cut 4 bases from V and 7 bases from J, with 4 bases between. This CDR3 contains 11 residues.